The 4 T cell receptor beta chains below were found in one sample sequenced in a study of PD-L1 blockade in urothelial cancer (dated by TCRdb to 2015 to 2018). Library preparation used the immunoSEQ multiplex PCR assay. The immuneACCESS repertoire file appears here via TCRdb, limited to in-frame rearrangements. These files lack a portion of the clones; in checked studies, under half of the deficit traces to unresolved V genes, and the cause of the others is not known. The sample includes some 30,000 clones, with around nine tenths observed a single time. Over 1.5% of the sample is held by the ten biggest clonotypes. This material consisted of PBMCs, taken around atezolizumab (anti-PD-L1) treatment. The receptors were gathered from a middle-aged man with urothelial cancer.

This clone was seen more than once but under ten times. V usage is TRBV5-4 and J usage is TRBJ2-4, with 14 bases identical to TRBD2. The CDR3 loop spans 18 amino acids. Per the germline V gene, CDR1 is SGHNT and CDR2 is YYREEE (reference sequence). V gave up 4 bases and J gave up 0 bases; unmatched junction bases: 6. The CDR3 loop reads CASSPGLAGVGAKNIQYF. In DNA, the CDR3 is TGTGCCAGCAGCCCGGGACTAGCGGGAGTTGGAGCCAAAAACATTCAGTACTTC.

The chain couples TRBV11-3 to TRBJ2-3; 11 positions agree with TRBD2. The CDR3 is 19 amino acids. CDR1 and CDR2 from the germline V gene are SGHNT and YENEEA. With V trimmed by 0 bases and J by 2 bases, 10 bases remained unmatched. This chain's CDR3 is CASSLESSGTSGYTDTQYF. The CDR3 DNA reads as TGTGCCAGCAGCTTAGAATCCTCCGGGACTAGCGGATACACAGATACGCAGTATTTT.

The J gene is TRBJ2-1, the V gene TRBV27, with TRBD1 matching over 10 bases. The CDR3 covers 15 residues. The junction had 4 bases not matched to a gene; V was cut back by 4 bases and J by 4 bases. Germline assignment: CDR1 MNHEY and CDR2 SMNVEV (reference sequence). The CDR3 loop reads CASSSPGQGYNEQFF. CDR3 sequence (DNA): TGTGCCAGCAGTTCGCCGGGACAGGGGTACAATGAGCAGTTCTTC.

The CDR3 loop reads CASSFPGREQFF. In DNA form, the CDR3 reads TGTGCCAGCAGTTTCCCGGGAAGGGAGCAGTTCTTC. This chain uses TRBV27 with TRBJ2-1; the D gene is possibly TRBD2 (5 bases). Per germline, CDR1 MNHEY and CDR2 SMNVEV (reference sequence). Trimming stripped 3 bases from V and 10 bases from J, with 10 bases between. CDR3 size: 12 residues.